The 22 T cell receptor beta chains given below trace back to one sample, sequenced in a study of T cells in Graves' hyperthyroidism and ophthalmopathy (dated by TCRdb to the late 2010s). Libraries were built with multiplex PCR. The run used an Illumina HiSeq 2000. TCR beta CDR3 regions were amplified from RNA transcripts. The TCR CDR3 was subjected to a first round of RT-PCR using the HTBI primer set and the Qiagen OneStep RT-PCR kit. Through fastp at Q25 and MiXCR, TCRdb rebuilt clones from the public reads, retaining in-frame beta chains. CDR3 protein duplicates are merged, each entry listing the most common genes and DNA. Present in this sample are over 650,000 distinct CDR3 sequences, roughly 15% of which were seen just once. Under 9.5% of the sample is held by the ten biggest clonotypes. Sequences were obtained from blood. The receptors derive from a man aged 18 to 29 with Graves' hyperthyroidism.

This clonotype was counted at least ten times. The gene calls are TRBV2 and TRBJ2-2; D not certain. In germline, CDR1 is SNHLY, CDR2 FYNNEI. CDR3 length: 15 amino acids. V dropped 3 bases and J dropped 4 bases, with 12 bases sitting between them. In DNA, the CDR3 is TGTGCCAGCAGTGACTACACCTACCCCACCGGGGAGCTGTTTTTT. This sequence encodes CASSDYTYPTGELFF. Full variable domain (remainder filled in from reference TRBV2 and TRBJ2-2): EPEVTQTPSHQVTQMGQEVILRCVPISNHLYFYWYRQILGQKVEFLVSFYNNEISEKSEIFDDQFSVERPDGSNFTLKIRSTKLEDSAMYFCASSDYTYPTGELFFGEGSRLTVL.

This clonotype was counted at least ten times. V usage is TRBV13 and J usage is TRBJ2-3, with 7 bases matching TRBD1. The CDR3 runs 15 residues. V trimming: 4 bases; J trimming: 4 bases; junction bases outside the gene matches: 8. CDR1 and CDR2 from the germline V gene are PRHDT and FYEKMQ (reference sequence). The CDR3 DNA sequence: TGTGCCAGCAGCTCCTGGACAGGTTCAGCAGATACGCAGTATTTT. Translated: CASSSWTGSADTQYF.

This clonotype appeared a few times. This chain links TRBV6-1 with TRBJ2-1; the match to TRBD2 covers 9 bases. V lost 6 bases to trimming and J lost 8 bases; unmatched junction nucleotides: 11. The CDR3 loop spans 15 amino acids. Germline V lookup: CDR1 MNHNS, CDR2 SASEGT. CDR3 DNA: TGTGCCAGCAGATCTAGCGGGACCCGATGGGATGAGCAGTTCTTC. It specifies CASRSSGTRWDEQFF.

The chain uses TRBV20-1 and TRBJ2-1; either TRBD1 or TRBD2 may fit D (5 bases each). V shed 3 bases and J shed 6 bases, with 6 bases lying between them. The CDR3 length is 11 residues. Germline V gene data show CDR1 as DFQATT and CDR2 as SNEGSKA (reference sequence). The CDR3 sequence is CSASGGNEQFF. Written as DNA, the CDR3 is TGCAGTGCTAGTGGGGGCAATGAGCAGTTCTTC.

This clonotype was recorded at least ten times. The chain employs TRBV28 and TRBJ2-5; 12 bases agree with TRBD2. The germline CDR1 and CDR2 sequences are MDHEN and SYDVKM. J was trimmed by 7 bases and V by 6 bases; bases with no gene match: 6. This CDR3 contains 14 residues. The DNA of the CDR3 is TGTGCCAGCAGCTGGACTAGCGGGGTGGGGACCCAGTACTTC. It codes for CASSWTSGVGTQYF.

The sample holds many counts of this clonotype. V and J are TRBV28 and TRBJ2-6; no clear D. This CDR3 comprises 14 residues. Germline V gene data show CDR1 as MDHEN and CDR2 as SYDVKM. Trimming shortened V by 5 bases and J by 2 bases, and 7 bases separated the two germline ends. The CDR3 loop is CASSRQAGANVLTF. The CDR3 nucleotides are TGTGCCAGCAGTAGACAAGCTGGGGCCAACGTCCTGACTTTC.

This clonotype was found many times. V is TRBV11-3 and J is TRBJ2-1; TRBD1 aligns across 8 bases. This CDR3 comprises 14 residues. The V gene end was trimmed by 6 bases and the J gene end by 7 bases; junction bases not matched to a gene: 8. The germline V gene encodes CDR1 SGHNT and CDR2 YENEEA. The CDR3 nucleotides read TGTGCCAGCAGGGCCTCGGACAGGGTGAATGAGCAGTTCTTC. Protein sequence: CASRASDRVNEQFF.

This clonotype came up a few times. The V call is TRBV5-1, the J call TRBJ2-1; 8 bases agree with TRBD2. Per germline, CDR1 SGHRS and CDR2 YFSETQ. J gave up 9 bases and V 5 bases, and 10 bases lay outside the gene matches. This CDR3 comprises 14 residues. The CDR3 region is CASRTGLGGSEQFF. DNA for the CDR3: TGCGCCAGCAGAACGGGACTAGGGGGGAGTGAGCAGTTCTTC. Together with reference TRBV5-1 and TRBJ2-1, the CDR3 gives the full variable domain: KAGVTQTPRYLIKTRGQQVTLSCSPISGHRSVSWYQQTPGQGLQFLFEYFSETQRNKGNFPGRFSGRQFSNSRSEMNVSTLELGDSALYLCASRTGLGGSEQFFGPGTRLTVL.

The chain couples TRBV19 to TRBJ1-5, with unresolved D. The CDR3 consists of 14 residues. The V and J ends lost 7 bases and 2 bases respectively, with 12 bases between them. From germline, CDR1 is LNHDA and CDR2 SQIVND (reference sequence). The chain's CDR3 is CASIKAGGNQPQHF. The CDR3 DNA follows: TGTGCCAGTATAAAGGCAGGCGGCAATCAGCCCCAGCATTTT.

The V call is TRBV9, the J call TRBJ2-5, with D perhaps being TRBD1 or TRBD2 (6 bases each). V dropped 9 bases and J dropped 0 bases, with 15 bases sitting between them. Germline assignment: CDR1 SGDLS and CDR2 YYNGEE. The CDR3 loop spans 14 amino acids. The CDR3 reads CAICGGGNQETQYF. For the CDR3, the DNA is TGTGCCATCTGTGGAGGGGGGAACCAAGAGACCCAGTACTTC. The full variable domain, completed using reference TRBV9 and TRBJ2-5, is DSGVTQTPKHLITATGQRVTLRCSPRSGDLSVYWYQQSLDQGLQFLIQYYNGEERAKGNILERFSAQQFPDLHSELNLSSLELGDSALYFCAICGGGNQETQYFGPGTRLLVL.

This clonotype was detected many times. This chain joins TRBV27 and TRBJ2-1; possibly TRBD1 for D (6 bases). CDR1 and CDR2 from the germline V gene are MNHEY and SMNVEV (reference sequence). V was cut by 5 bases and J by 3 bases, with 11 bases left in between. CDR3 length equals 14 residues. The CDR3 region is CASSDLRGYNEQFF. The CDR3 DNA sequence: TGTGCCAGCAGTGACCTCAGGGGCTACAATGAGCAGTTCTTC.

A note on this clonotype: Its ends do not fully match the called genes, so a read error is possible. The V call is TRBV12-3 or TRBV12-4, the J call TRBJ2-5; maybe TRBD1 (5 bases). The CDR3 runs 14 residues. For the CDR3, the DNA is TGTGCCAGCAGTAAGAGACGGACACAAGAGGCCCAGTACTTC. This gives the protein CASSKRRTQEAQYF.

This clonotype has just a few counts. V and J are TRBV7-2 and TRBJ2-2; 16 bases are a match to TRBD2. The CDR3 has 16 residues. V dropped 5 bases and J dropped 7; count of bases not matched to a gene: 4. From germline, CDR1 is SGHTA and CDR2 FQGNSA. The CDR3 loop reads CASSTGLAGGFGELFF. The DNA of the CDR3 is TGTGCCAGCAGCACGGGACTAGCGGGGGGGTTCGGGGAGCTGTTTTTT.

The chain recombines TRBV25-1 with TRBJ2-5; perhaps TRBD1 as D (7 bases). V was trimmed by 3 bases and J by 4 bases, leaving 15 bases between them. CDR3 length equals 15 residues. From germline, CDR1 is MGHDK and CDR2 SYGVNS. CDR3 DNA sequence: TGTGCCAGCAGTGATATGACAGGGCGGGGAGAGACCCAGTACTTC. This codes for CASSDMTGRGETQYF.

In this sample, this clonotype turned up many times. The chain links TRBV29-1 to TRBJ2-7; 10 nucleotides agree with TRBD1. V trimming: 2 bases; J trimming: 1 base; junction bases outside the gene matches: 5. The CDR3 has 15 residues. Germline V gene lookup returns CDR1 SQVTM and CDR2 ANQGSEA. CDR3 in amino acids: CSVEMPGQGSYEQYF. Here the CDR3 DNA reads TGCAGCGTTGAAATGCCGGGACAGGGGTCCTACGAGCAGTACTTC.

This clonotype was recorded at least ten times. The genes are TRBV7-2 and TRBJ2-2, with a tentative D call TRBD2 (5 bases). Germline assignment: CDR1 SGHTA and CDR2 FQGNSA. The CDR3 is 14 residues long. Trimming stripped 0 bases from V and 6 bases from J, with 8 bases between. The CDR3: CASSLAGAAGELFF. The CDR3 nucleotides are TGTGCCAGCAGCTTAGCGGGAGCTGCCGGGGAGCTGTTTTTT.

The chain links TRBV6-5 to TRBJ2-1, with 13 bases that match TRBD2. Germline CDR1 MNHEY, CDR2 SVGAGI. The CDR3 is 20 amino acids. V trimming: 2 bases; J trimming: 3 bases; junction bases outside the gene matches: 13. This CDR3 is CASSYPGTSGATEDYNEQFF. The CDR3, as DNA: TGTGCCAGCAGTTACCCAGGGACTAGCGGGGCTACCGAAGACTACAATGAGCAGTTCTTC.

In its sample, this clonotype was seen many times. The rearrangement joins TRBV12-3 or TRBV12-4 to TRBJ2-7; 7 nucleotides agree with TRBD1. V gave up 7 bases and J gave up 0 bases; unmatched junction bases: 3. The CDR3 is made up of 13 amino acids. CDR3 sequence reads: CASNRQGSYEQYF. DNA for the CDR3: TGTGCCAGCAATCGACAGGGCTCCTACGAGCAGTACTTC.

This clonotype appeared a few times. The CDR3 loop is CSASRPGVWNSQPQHF. The DNA for the CDR3 is TGCAGTGCTAGCCGACCAGGCGTGTGGAACAGTCAGCCCCAGCATTTT. The genes are TRBV20-1 and TRBJ1-5, with D hard to call. Trimming removed 3 bases from V and 6 bases from J, with 21 bases in between. Germline CDR1 and CDR2: DFQATT and SNEGSKA (reference sequence). CDR3 length: 16 amino acids.

This clonotype was seen many times. The chain joins TRBV7-9 to TRBJ2-3; 9 nucleotides line up with TRBD1. The CDR3 covers 14 residues. In germline, CDR1 is SEHNR, CDR2 FQNEAQ (reference sequence). V was clipped by 7 bases and J by 3 bases; unmatched bases: 5. The CDR3 reads CASTDRGGTDTQYF. CDR3 in DNA: TGTGCCAGCACGGACAGGGGAGGAACAGATACGCAGTATTTT.

This clonotype was found a few times. J is TRBJ2-3 and V is TRBV19; 9 nucleotides match TRBD1. With 6 bases clipped from V and 4 bases from J, the junction kept 5 bases outside the gene matches. This CDR3 spans 14 amino acids. Germline CDR1 is LNHDA and CDR2 is SQIVND (reference sequence). CDR3 sequence: CASSRQGGPDTQYF. The CDR3 DNA is TGTGCCAGTAGCCGACAGGGGGGACCAGATACGCAGTATTTT. Full variable domain (missing parts from reference TRBV19 and TRBJ2-3): DGGITQSPKYLFRKEGQNVTLSCEQNLNHDAMYWYRQDPGQGLRLIYYSQIVNDFQKGDIAEGYSVSREKKESFPLTVTSAQKNPTAFYLCASSRQGGPDTQYFGPGTRLTVL.

This clonotype was picked up many times. The chain uses TRBV30 and TRBJ2-2; 11 positions agree with TRBD2. CDR1 is GTSNPN and CDR2 is SVGIG in the germline V gene (reference sequence). The CDR3 covers 18 residues. J lost 2 bases, V lost 7 bases, and 15 bases had no gene match. The chain's CDR3 is CAFFPGLADTLNTGELFF. In DNA form, the CDR3 reads TGTGCCTTCTTCCCGGGACTAGCGGACACTCTTAACACCGGGGAGCTGTTTTTT.